A single sample is the source of the 29 T cell receptor beta chains below, sequenced in a study of PD-1 blockade in classical Hodgkin lymphoma. Measured with immunoSEQ multiplex PCR; TCRdb has only the in-frame clones, and not every one. Of tens of thousands of clones listed, 89% are singletons. Patients all relapsed after autologous stem cell transplantation, and there was variation in brentuximab vedotin exposure. The sample was peripheral blood mononuclear cells (PBMCs), taken at baseline. These TCRs come from a human donor with classical Hodgkin lymphoma.

The V gene is TRBV19, the J gene TRBJ1-5; tentative D call: TRBD1 (5 bases). V gave up 7 bases and J gave up 6 bases, with 22 bases separating them. The V gene's germline CDR1 is LNHDA and CDR2 SQIVND (reference sequence). CDR3 length: 16 amino acids. The CDR3 reads CASIRSGTGTRQPQHF. DNA for the CDR3: TGTGCCAGTATTCGATCAGGGACCGGCACCCGTCAGCCCCAGCATTTT.

The genes are TRBV5-6 and TRBJ1-2; 10 positions agree with TRBD1. The CDR3 is 18 amino acids. V shed 4 bases, J shed 3 bases, and the junction held 15 bases outside the gene matches. Per germline, CDR1 SGHDT and CDR2 YYEEEE. The CDR3 loop is CASSVVGRDRGRDYGYTF. The DNA for the CDR3 is TGTGCCAGCAGCGTTGTGGGCCGGGACAGGGGTAGAGACTATGGCTACACCTTC.

This chain joins TRBV30 and TRBJ1-1, with 8 bases fitting TRBD1. The CDR3 is made up of 15 amino acids. Germline V gene lookup returns CDR1 GTSNPN and CDR2 SVGIG (reference sequence). Trimming removed 2 bases from V and 1 base from J; junction bases left unmatched: 6. CDR3 loop: CAWSRTGQANTEAFF. CDR3 nucleotides: TGTGCCTGGAGTCGGACGGGACAGGCGAACACTGAAGCTTTCTTT.

The rearrangement links TRBV2 to TRBJ2-7, with 8 bases fitting TRBD2. The CDR3 length is 13 residues. The J segment lost 3 bases and the V segment lost 8 bases, leaving 6 bases of the junction unmatched. CDR1 and CDR2 from the germline V gene are SNHLY and FYNNEI. CDR3 residues: CASYPGLGYEQYF. Written as DNA, the CDR3 is TGTGCCAGCTACCCGGGACTAGGCTACGAGCAGTACTTC.

The chain employs TRBV19 and TRBJ2-1; no definite D call. The germline CDR1 and CDR2 sequences are LNHDA and SQIVND (reference sequence). This CDR3 is 12 amino acids long. Trimming took off 5 bases at V and 6 bases at J, with 8 bases between the two ends. The CDR3 coding sequence is TGTGCCAGTAGTTCGGACCTCAATGAGCAGTTCTTC. Translating it yields CASSSDLNEQFF.

The chain combines TRBV28 with TRBJ1-3, with D unresolved. The V end was cut by 2 bases, the J end by 4 bases, with 0 bases between. The V gene's germline CDR1 is MDHEN and CDR2 SYDVKM. The CDR3 is 11 residues long. In DNA form, the CDR3 reads TGTGCCAGCAGTTTAGGAAACACCATATATTTT. Translation: CASSLGNTIYF.

The chain combines TRBV13 with TRBJ2-2, with 7 bases fitting TRBD2. Germline values: CDR1 PRHDT, CDR2 FYEKMQ (reference sequence). With V trimmed by 2 bases and J by 4 bases, 7 bases remained unmatched. CDR3 length equals 16 residues. CDR3 in DNA: TGTGCCAGCAGCTTACTAAGCGGGATGAGCACCGGGGAGCTGTTTTTT. Translated, it gives CASSLLSGMSTGELFF. The full variable domain, in which reference TRBV13 and TRBJ2-2 provide the parts outside the CDR3, is AAGVIQSPRHLIKEKRETATLKCYPIPRHDTVYWYQQGPGQDPQFLISFYEKMQSDKGSIPDRFSAQQFSDYHSELNMSSLELGDSALYFCASSLLSGMSTGELFFGEGSRLTVL.

The rearrangement joins TRBV12-5 to TRBJ1-1, with a weak D call TRBD1 (6 bases). The CDR3 has 13 amino acids. Germline-derived CDR1 and CDR2 are LGHNT and FRNRAP. The V and J ends lost 4 bases and 2 bases respectively, with 8 bases between them. As DNA, the CDR3 is TGTGCTAGTGGTTGGGACACCAACACTGAAGCTTTCTTT. Translated: CASGWDTNTEAFF.

This clone was seen only once. CDR3 residues: CASSPGTGVNYGYTF. CDR3 sequence (DNA): TGTGCCAGCTCACCAGGGACAGGGGTCAACTATGGCTACACCTTC. This sequence joins TRBV18 and TRBJ1-2; 10 nucleotides match TRBD1. Germline-derived CDR1 and CDR2 are KGHSH and LQKENI. The V gene end was trimmed by 2 bases and the J gene end by 2 bases; junction bases not matched to a gene: 2. The CDR3 sequence is 15 residues long.

The CDR3: CASRDSSNQPQHF. In DNA form, the CDR3 reads TGTGCCAGCAGGGACAGTTCTAATCAGCCCCAGCATTTT. The chain links TRBV6-5 to TRBJ1-5, with D possibly being TRBD1 (6 bases). The CDR3 covers 13 residues. Germline V gene data show CDR1 as MNHEY and CDR2 as SVGAGI. Trimming stripped 6 bases from V and 4 bases from J, with 10 bases between.

The J gene is TRBJ2-2, the V gene TRBV6-5; D ambiguous. Germline loops: CDR1 MNHEY, CDR2 SVGAGI. With 2 bases removed from V and 4 bases from J, the gap between germline ends came to 8 bases. The CDR3 is 14 amino acids. The CDR3, as DNA: TGTGCCAGCAGTTACAAGAGTACCACCGGGGAGCTGTTTTTT. Encoded protein: CASSYKSTTGELFF.

The table lists this clone with a count of one. Other nucleotide sequences from this sample produce the same CDR3. This chain joins TRBV7-2 and TRBJ2-7, with no clear D. There are 11 residues in the CDR3. Germline CDR1 reads SGHTA; CDR2 reads FQGNSA. The V end was cut by 2 bases, the J end by 3 bases, with 2 bases between. In DNA form, the CDR3 reads TGTGCCAGCAGCTTAAGCTACGAGCAGTACTTC. Its translation: CASSLSYEQYF.

The J gene is TRBJ1-1, the V gene TRBV7-9; no clear D gene. CDR3 length equals 14 residues. Germline CDR1 is SEHNR and CDR2 is FQNEAQ (reference sequence). Trimming shortened V by 5 bases and J by 1 base, and 11 bases separated the two germline ends. The CDR3 protein is CASSTLAGNTEAFF. The CDR3 DNA sequence: TGTGCCAGCAGCACACTAGCCGGGAACACTGAAGCTTTCTTT.

This clone is medium-sized within its sample. The chain is built from TRBV25-1 and TRBJ1-3; D might be TRBD1 (6 bases). Trimming removed 3 bases from V and 0 bases from J, with 18 bases in between. The CDR3 covers 18 residues. Looked up from germline, CDR1 is MGHDK and CDR2 is SYGVNS. CDR3 sequence (DNA): TGTGCCAGCAGTGACCCCGGACAGAAGATACCCTCTGGAAACACCATATATTTT. It translates to CASSDPGQKIPSGNTIYF.

This clone occurred once. The rearrangement joins TRBV6-5 to TRBJ2-3; 7 bases are a match to TRBD2. After removal of 2 bases from V and 2 bases from J, the junction contained 1 base not matched to a gene. Per the germline V gene, CDR1 is MNHEY and CDR2 is SVGAGI. CDR3 length equals 14 residues. The DNA of the CDR3 is TGTGCCAGCAGTTACGGACTAGTCACAGATACGCAGTATTTT. It encodes CASSYGLVTDTQYF.

The chain has TRBV14 and TRBJ2-7; 9 positions agree with TRBD2. The ends lost 4 bases at V and 2 bases at J; junction bases unmatched: 6. The CDR3 is made up of 15 amino acids. Germline V gene data show CDR1 as SGHDN and CDR2 as FVKESK. The CDR3 nucleotides are TGTGCCAGCAGCCCATATAGCGGGAGCACCTACGAGCAGTACTTC. As protein: CASSPYSGSTYEQYF.

This clone was counted only a few times. The chain combines TRBV7-9 with TRBJ2-7; possibly TRBD1 for D (6 bases). Trimming pared 4 bases from V and 12 bases from J, leaving 16 bases between. Germline V gene sequence: CDR1 SEHNR, CDR2 FQNEAQ (reference sequence). This CDR3 contains 12 residues. The CDR3 DNA reads TGTGCCAGCAGCTCACAGGGAACAGGGTGGTACTTC. The encoded protein is CASSSQGTGWYF.

The gene calls are TRBV18 and TRBJ2-7; weak D call: TRBD1 (6 bases). CDR3 length equals 14 residues. Trimming cost V 2 bases and J 5 bases, with 13 bases left between them. CDR1 and CDR2 from the germline V gene are KGHSH and LQKENI. The CDR3: CASSPVTGAHEQYF. Written as DNA, the CDR3 is TGTGCCAGCTCACCAGTGACAGGCGCCCACGAGCAGTACTTC.

V is TRBV28 and J is TRBJ1-1; D is unclear. The CDR3 loop spans 14 amino acids. V was cut by 3 bases and J by 1 base, with 9 bases left in between. CDR1 and CDR2 from the germline V gene are MDHEN and SYDVKM. This chain's CDR3 is CASSLQVSNTEAFF. CDR3 sequence (DNA): TGTGCCAGCAGTTTGCAGGTTTCGAACACTGAAGCTTTCTTT. Together with reference TRBV28 and TRBJ1-1, the CDR3 gives the full variable domain: DVKVTQSSRYLVKRTGEKVFLECVQDMDHENMFWYRQDPGLGLRLIYFSYDVKMKEKGDIPEGYSVSREKKERFSLILESASTNQTSMYLCASSLQVSNTEAFFGQGTRLTVV.

As for this clone: A junction end diverges from the germline sequence, so it may reflect a read error. The chain recombines TRBV5-1 with TRBJ2-5; D is ambiguous. Germline loops: CDR1 SGHRS, CDR2 YFSETQ. The CDR3 runs to 13 residues. CDR3 sequence: CASSLLFPEAQYF. The DNA of the CDR3 is TGCGCCAGCAGCCTACTCTTCCCAGAGGCCCAGTACTTC.

In DNA form, the CDR3 reads TGTGCCAGCAGCCCTTCCCTTGCGGGTGTGTCCTACGAGCAGTACTTC. It specifies CASSPSLAGVSYEQYF. The J gene is TRBJ2-7, the V gene TRBV9, with D possibly TRBD2 on 5 matching bases. Between the trimmed V and J ends, which lost 4 bases and 1 base, there was a span of 18 bases. The germline V gene encodes CDR1 SGDLS and CDR2 YYNGEE. The CDR3 has 16 amino acids.

The chain joins TRBV7-9 to TRBJ1-2; weak D call: TRBD1 (6 bases). The CDR3 is 15 residues long. Germline loops: CDR1 SEHNR, CDR2 FQNEAQ (reference sequence). The V and J ends lost 5 bases and 3 bases respectively, with 16 bases between them. The CDR3 DNA reads TGTGCCAGCAGCCACCAAGACAGGTTTGACTATGGCTACACCTTC. Translating gives CASSHQDRFDYGYTF.

This clone was counted a single time. V usage is TRBV28 and J usage is TRBJ2-1; 7 positions match TRBD2. CDR3 length: 18 amino acids. Germline CDR1 reads MDHEN; CDR2 reads SYDVKM. Trimming at V came to 2 bases and at J to 0 bases, leaving 10 bases not matched to a gene. In nucleotides, the CDR3 is TGTGCCAGCAGTTTAGGTCCAGCGGGAAGAAGCTCCTACAATGAGCAGTTCTTC. Translating gives CASSLGPAGRSSYNEQFF.

This clone was observed once. The chain uses TRBV14 and TRBJ2-7, with D perhaps matching TRBD1 (5 bases). V was trimmed by 0 bases and J by 3 bases, leaving 12 bases between them. The CDR3 runs 15 residues. CDR1 is SGHDN, CDR2 FVKESK, per germline. The CDR3: CASSQDLGQGYEQYF. CDR3 nucleotide sequence: TGTGCCAGCAGCCAAGATCTAGGTCAGGGCTACGAGCAGTACTTC.

J is TRBJ1-1 and V is TRBV7-2; perhaps TRBD1 as D (5 bases). The CDR3 extends over 17 amino acids. The V end lost 6 bases, the J end lost 0 bases, and 20 bases lay between the germline ends. Germline-derived CDR1 and CDR2 are SGHTA and FQGNSA. CDR3 sequence reads: CASRIAGDSFLNTEAFF. In DNA, the CDR3 is TGTGCCAGCAGAATCGCCGGAGACAGCTTTCTGAACACTGAAGCTTTCTTT.

The chain uses TRBV14 and TRBJ2-1, with TRBD2 matching over 11 bases. This CDR3 spans 13 amino acids. The V gene end was trimmed by 8 bases and the J gene end by 12 bases; junction bases not matched to a gene: 9. Germline V lookup: CDR1 SGHDN, CDR2 FVKESK. For the CDR3, the DNA is TGTGCCAGCGGCTTAGCGGGAGGGGTAGTGCAGTTCTTC. Its translation: CASGLAGGVVQFF.

The rearrangement links TRBV19 to TRBJ2-7, with TRBD1 identical over 12 bases. V was clipped by 5 bases and J by 6 bases; unmatched bases: 11. From germline, CDR1 is LNHDA and CDR2 SQIVND (reference sequence). This CDR3 spans 16 amino acids. CDR3: CASSSTPGQGAFEQYF. CDR3 nucleotide sequence: TGTGCCAGTAGTTCAACGCCGGGACAGGGGGCTTTCGAGCAGTACTTC.

This clone was counted a single time. J is TRBJ2-7 and V is TRBV28; D remains ambiguous. The germline V gene has CDR1 MDHEN and CDR2 SYDVKM. The V end was cut by 3 bases, the J end by 6 bases, with 18 bases between. The CDR3 contains 15 residues. CDR3 in amino acids: CASSFLLFNPGEQYF. The CDR3 DNA is TGTGCCAGCAGTTTCTTACTCTTCAACCCGGGCGAGCAGTACTTC.

The J gene is TRBJ2-1, the V gene TRBV7-9; a possible D gene is TRBD1 (5 bases). Germline V gene data show CDR1 as SEHNR and CDR2 as FQNEAQ (reference sequence). V lost 1 base, J lost 0 bases, and 16 bases lay in between. This CDR3 is built from 18 residues. The CDR3: CASSLERAGPFSYNEQFF. The DNA for the CDR3 is TGTGCCAGCAGCTTAGAACGTGCAGGGCCCTTCTCCTACAATGAGCAGTTCTTC.